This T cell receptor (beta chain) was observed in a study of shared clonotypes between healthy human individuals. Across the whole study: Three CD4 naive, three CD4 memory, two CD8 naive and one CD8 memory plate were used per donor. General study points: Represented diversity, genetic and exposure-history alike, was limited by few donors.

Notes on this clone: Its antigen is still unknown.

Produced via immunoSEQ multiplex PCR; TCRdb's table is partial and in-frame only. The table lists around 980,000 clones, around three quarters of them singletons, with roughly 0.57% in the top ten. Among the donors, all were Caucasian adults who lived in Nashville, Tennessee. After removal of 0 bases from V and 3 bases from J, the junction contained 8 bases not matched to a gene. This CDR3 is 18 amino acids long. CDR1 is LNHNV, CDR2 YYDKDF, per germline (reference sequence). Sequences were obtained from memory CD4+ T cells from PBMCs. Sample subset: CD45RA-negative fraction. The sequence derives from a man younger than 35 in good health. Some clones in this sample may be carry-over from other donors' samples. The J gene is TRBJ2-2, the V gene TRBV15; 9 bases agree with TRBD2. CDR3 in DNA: TGTGCCACCAGCAGAGATCCCCGGCGGGAGGGTTACACCGGGGAGCTGTTTTTT. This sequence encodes CATSRDPRREGYTGELFF.